This T cell receptor (beta chain) stems from a study of glioma-infiltrating T cells after dendritic cell vaccination. On the study more broadly: Patients received autologous tumor lysate-pulsed dendritic cell vaccination between about 2002 and 2013.

Data came from immunoSEQ multiplex PCR; TCRdb stores just in-frame clones and leaves some out. The table lists about 90,000 clones, roughly four fifths of them singletons, with under 7% in the top ten. The time point here: after dendritic cell vaccination, including at tumor progression/relapse. CDR1 SNHLY and CDR2 FYNNEI come from the germline V gene. V lost 2 bases and J lost 9, with 11 bases in between. This CDR3 contains 12 residues. The TCR comes from a human donor with glioblastoma. Source: blood, taken after dendritic cell vaccination. V is TRBV2 and J is TRBJ2-7; D is unclear. The CDR3 sequence: CASSESRLGQYF. The DNA of the CDR3 is TGTGCCAGCAGTGAATCTAGATTAGGGCAGTACTTC.